This TCR beta chain was observed in a study of shared clonotypes between healthy human individuals. Execution of the assay was at deep level. Sorted subsets were amplified in replicate PCRs using approximately 200 ng DNA, around 30,000 T cell genomes. Some clones are missing from TCRdb's copy, which holds only in-frame ones; the method was immunoSEQ multiplex PCR. The sample includes around 550,000 clones, 95% to 97% seen only once; the top ten take about 0.064%. There were only Caucasian adults among the donors, and all lived in Nashville, Tennessee. This clone appeared once. The target antigen is unknown. The germline V and J ends were trimmed by 0 bases and 4 bases, with 10 bases remaining between them. Germline CDR1 is SGHDT and CDR2 is YYEEEE. CDR3 length equals 14 residues. Overall study results and limits: Sequencing depth was predicted to influence how clonotypes are shared among donors.

What was sequenced was naive CD4+ T cells sorted from blood. Documented subset: CD45RA+ positively selected. The receptor was derived from a woman aged 25 to 39 in good health. The V and J genes are TRBV5-6 and TRBJ2-5; D not certain. In nucleotides, the CDR3 is TGTGCCAGCAGCTTGGTTGTTGTCCCAGAGACCCAGTACTTC. Translated, it gives CASSLVVVPETQYF. The whole variable domain, filled in from reference TRBV5-6 and TRBJ2-5, reads DAGVTQSPTHLIKTRGQQVTLRCSPKSGHDTVSWYQQALGQGPQFIFQYYEEEERQRGNFPDRFSGHQFPNYSSELNVNALLLGDSALYLCASSLVVVPETQYFGPGTRLLVL.